A single sample gave rise to the 18 T cell receptor beta chains below, sequenced in a study of CD8+ T cells in alopecia areata. Investigators isolated RNA and reverse transcribed it into cDNA to act as the sequencing template. The repertoire was sequenced with immunoSEQ multiplex PCR; TCRdb's copy has only in-frame clones and lacks some. The sample has about 120,000 clones, around two fifths seen once; the top ten hold 3% to 3.5%. Material for sequencing was CD4+ T cells sorted from blood. The receptors originated from a human donor with alopecia areata.

A single count supports this clone. This rearrangement joins TRBV30 to TRBJ1-1; a weak D match, TRBD1 (5 bases). This CDR3 has 12 residues. In germline, CDR1 is GTSNPN, CDR2 SVGIG (reference sequence). With 6 bases removed from V and 2 bases from J, the gap between germline ends came to 10 bases. This CDR3 is CACRQGNTEAFF. For the CDR3, the DNA is TGTGCCTGCCGCCAGGGAAACACTGAAGCTTTCTTT.

The sample holds a few counts of this clone. The chain is built from TRBV7-2 and TRBJ1-1; D unclear. Germline loops: CDR1 SGHTA, CDR2 FQGNSA. V was cut by 5 bases and J by 0 bases, with 13 bases left in between. This CDR3 has 15 residues. CDR3: CASSRSLQMNTEAFF. For the CDR3, the DNA is TGTGCCAGCAGCCGGTCCCTGCAGATGAACACTGAAGCTTTCTTT.

This chain uses TRBV6-5 with TRBJ2-3; D is possibly TRBD1 (6 bases). This CDR3 contains 15 residues. V was cut by 5 bases and J by 0 bases, with 12 bases left in between. Looked up from germline, CDR1 is MNHEY and CDR2 is SVGAGI. The CDR3 DNA sequence: TGTGCCAGCAGTCTACAGGGACAAAGCACAGATACGCAGTATTTT. Residues: CASSLQGQSTDTQYF.

The rearrangement uses TRBV30 and TRBJ2-2, with D unresolved. Germline V gene sequence: CDR1 GTSNPN, CDR2 SVGIG (reference sequence). This CDR3 spans 14 amino acids. Trimming shortened V by 0 bases and J by 6 bases, and 11 bases separated the two germline ends. The CDR3 nucleotides are TGTGCCTGGAGTGTACTAAATATTGCCGGGGAGCTGTTTTTT. Its translation is CAWSVLNIAGELFF.

The chain couples TRBV29-1 to TRBJ2-5; 9 positions match TRBD2. Trimming at V came to 8 bases and at J to 5 bases, leaving 18 bases not matched to a gene. Germline V CDR1 and CDR2: SQVTM, ANQGSEA. The CDR3 totals 16 residues. DNA of the CDR3: TGCAGCCTCCGGACGGGTAGCGGGGGCTTCGGGGAGACCCAGTACTTC. Protein: CSLRTGSGGFGETQYF.

This clone was recorded a few times. The CDR3 sequence: CASSLGPSGSTDTQYF. The CDR3, as DNA: TGCGCCAGCAGCTTGGGCCCTAGCGGCAGCACAGATACGCAGTATTTT. This chain uses TRBV5-1 with TRBJ2-3; 7 bases fit TRBD2. V lost 0 bases and J lost 0; bases outside the gene matches: 4. The CDR3 is made up of 16 amino acids. Per the germline V gene, CDR1 is SGHRS and CDR2 is YFSETQ.

This clone has more than one count but fewer than ten. The chain recombines TRBV29-1 with TRBJ2-3, with no clear D. The germline V gene has CDR1 SQVTM and CDR2 ANQGSEA. The V and J ends lost 4 bases and 1 base respectively, with 6 bases between them. This CDR3 comprises 12 residues. The CDR3 spells CSVVWRTDTQYF. Here the CDR3 DNA reads TGCAGCGTTGTTTGGCGCACAGATACGCAGTATTTT.

DNA for the CDR3: TGTGCCAGCAGTGAACGACTCCGGAGATCGGCGCAGTATTTT. Translating gives CASSERLRRSAQYF. V gene TRBV25-1 combines with J gene TRBJ2-3; D is unresolved. The CDR3 extends over 14 amino acids. Trimming took off 2 bases at V and 10 bases at J, with 16 bases between the two ends. The germline V gene has CDR1 MGHDK and CDR2 SYGVNS. Full variable domain (remainder filled in from reference TRBV25-1 and TRBJ2-3): EADIYQTPRYLVIGTGKKITLECSQTMGHDKMYWYQQDPGMELHLIHYSYGVNSTEKGDLSSESTVSRIRTEHFPLTLESARPSHTSQYLCASSERLRRSAQYFGPGTRLTVL.

The chain uses TRBV7-2 and TRBJ2-5; 7 positions match TRBD1. The CDR3 is made up of 15 amino acids. Losses at the gene ends were 4 bases for V and 2 bases for J; bases not matched to a gene: 7. Per the germline V gene, CDR1 is SGHTA and CDR2 is FQGNSA. CDR3 loop: CASSSKTGFQETQYF. CDR3 sequence (DNA): TGTGCCAGCAGCTCTAAGACAGGGTTTCAAGAGACCCAGTACTTC.

The chain combines TRBV29-1 with TRBJ1-4; the D is unclear. The CDR3 is 13 residues long. Trimming left V 4 bases short and J 1 base short, with 7 bases between. Germline CDR1 reads SQVTM; CDR2 reads ANQGSEA. Written as DNA, the CDR3 is TGCAGCGTTGGCGGAGGAACTAATGAAAAACTGTTTTTT. Protein sequence: CSVGGGTNEKLFF.

This clone was observed a few times. The V call is TRBV7-3, the J call TRBJ2-2; 8 nucleotides line up with TRBD2. From germline, CDR1 is SGHTA and CDR2 FQGTGA. The junction had 4 bases not matched to a gene; V was cut back by 5 bases and J by 5 bases. The CDR3 is made up of 14 amino acids. The CDR3 protein is CASSPGLGTGELFF. CDR3 DNA: TGTGCCAGCAGCCCGGGACTAGGTACCGGGGAGCTGTTTTTT.

J is TRBJ1-5 and V is TRBV4-3, with D maybe TRBD1 (5 bases). The germline V gene has CDR1 LGHNA and CDR2 YSLEER. Trimming stripped 2 bases from V and 4 bases from J, with 12 bases between. The CDR3 runs 15 residues. The CDR3 protein is CASSQRDGRNQPQHF. The CDR3 DNA reads TGCGCCAGCAGCCAAAGGGACGGCCGTAATCAGCCCCAGCATTTT.

The CDR3 DNA follows: TGTGCCAGCAGACCCAGATCCCCTAACACCGGGGAGCTGTTTTTT. Protein sequence: CASRPRSPNTGELFF. This rearrangement joins TRBV2 to TRBJ2-2; D not resolved. From germline, CDR1 is SNHLY and CDR2 FYNNEI. The V and J ends lost 6 bases and 2 bases respectively, with 13 bases between them. The CDR3 contains 15 residues.

In its sample, this clone was seen a few times. The chain joins TRBV28 to TRBJ1-1; 9 nucleotides line up with TRBD1. J was trimmed by 0 bases and V by 9 bases; bases with no gene match: 5. Germline assignment: CDR1 MDHEN and CDR2 SYDVKM. The CDR3 has 14 residues. Here the CDR3 reads CASQRDRVNTEAFF. As DNA, the CDR3 is TGTGCCAGTCAGCGGGACAGGGTGAACACTGAAGCTTTCTTT.

This sequence joins TRBV19 and TRBJ2-3; D is uncertain. This CDR3 contains 13 residues. Trimming cost V 5 bases and J 2 bases, with 8 bases left between them. CDR1 LNHDA and CDR2 SQIVND come from the germline V gene (reference sequence). CDR3: CASSGQSTDTQYF. The CDR3 DNA sequence: TGTGCCAGTAGTGGGCAGTCCACAGATACGCAGTATTTT.

This clone was picked up a small number of times. V gene TRBV10-2 combines with J gene TRBJ2-7, with a tentative D call TRBD1 (5 bases). Trimming removed 6 bases at V and 6 bases at J, with 12 bases between. CDR1 and CDR2 (germline): WSHSY, SAAADI. The CDR3 has 12 residues. CDR3 in amino acids: CASRGTGAEQYF. The CDR3 nucleotides read TGCGCCAGCAGAGGAACAGGCGCCGAGCAGTACTTC.

This clone was seen more than once but under ten times. The J gene is TRBJ2-3, the V gene TRBV29-1; 7 bases fit TRBD2. The CDR3 is made up of 15 amino acids. Per the germline V gene, CDR1 is SQVTM and CDR2 is ANQGSEA. V gave up 5 bases and J gave up 2 bases; unmatched junction bases: 10. Written as DNA, the CDR3 is TGCAGCGTTAAAAATCTGGCGGGAGACACAGATACGCAGTATTTT. Amino acid sequence: CSVKNLAGDTDTQYF.

This clone has a handful of counts. The chain employs TRBV10-3 and TRBJ1-2; D remains unclear. This CDR3 has 12 residues. Germline CDR1 reads ENHRY; CDR2 reads SYGVKD. V lost 3 bases, J lost 4 bases, and 6 bases lay in between. The CDR3 sequence: CAISDLLYGYTF. CDR3 nucleotide sequence: TGTGCCATCAGTGATTTGCTCTATGGCTACACCTTC.